The T cell receptor beta chain under discussion was sequenced for a study of T cell responses to AZD1222 COVID-19 vaccine. Broader study findings: Breadth and depth of Spike-specific TCRs rose after two AZD1222 doses.

On this clone itself: Antigen: not known.

The germline gives CDR1 ENHRY, CDR2 SYGVKD. The ends lost 7 bases at V and 3 bases at J; junction bases unmatched: 5. The CDR3 totals 13 residues. TCRdb's copy holds only in-frame clones and misses some; the assay was immunoSEQ multiplex PCR. Among approximately 190,000 clones listed, about 94% were seen once. This chain uses TRBV10-3 with TRBJ2-7; TRBD1 agrees at 8 bases. This TCR was recovered from an adult who received the AZD1222 COVID-19 vaccine. Specimen: peripheral blood, collected 28 days after the second AZD1222 dose. CDR3: CAITGQESYEQYF. For the CDR3, the DNA is TGTGCCATCACGGGACAGGAAAGCTACGAGCAGTACTTC.